Given below is one TCR beta chain in context. Its target is unknown. V was clipped by 6 bases and J by 4 bases, with 15 bases between them. CDR3 size: 14 residues. Germline assignment: CDR1 MNHEY and CDR2 SVGAGI. This sample is part of a study of beta chain features in type 1 diabetes. Study context: The examined sorted cells totaled roughly 110,000,000 across samples.

The entirety of the isolated RNA underwent reverse transcription, so expressed TCRB transcripts were sequenced. Repertoires were generated with immunoSEQ multiplex PCR, while TCRdb's copy carries only in-frame clones and drops some. Altogether roughly 250,000 clones are present, about 71% being singletons, with the ten largest covering about 0.05%. Study-level points and caveats: VDJ junctions in type 1 diabetes patients carried more deletions and fewer insertions.

The clonotype originates from a man aged 25-40 years in good health. Material: naive CD4+ T cells from blood. This chain connects TRBV6-5 to TRBJ2-5, with D perhaps TRBD1 or TRBD2 (5 bases each). CDR3 sequence reads: CASSRAQGPETQYF. The DNA of the CDR3 is TGTGCCAGCAGCCGTGCTCAGGGACCAGAGACCCAGTACTTC.